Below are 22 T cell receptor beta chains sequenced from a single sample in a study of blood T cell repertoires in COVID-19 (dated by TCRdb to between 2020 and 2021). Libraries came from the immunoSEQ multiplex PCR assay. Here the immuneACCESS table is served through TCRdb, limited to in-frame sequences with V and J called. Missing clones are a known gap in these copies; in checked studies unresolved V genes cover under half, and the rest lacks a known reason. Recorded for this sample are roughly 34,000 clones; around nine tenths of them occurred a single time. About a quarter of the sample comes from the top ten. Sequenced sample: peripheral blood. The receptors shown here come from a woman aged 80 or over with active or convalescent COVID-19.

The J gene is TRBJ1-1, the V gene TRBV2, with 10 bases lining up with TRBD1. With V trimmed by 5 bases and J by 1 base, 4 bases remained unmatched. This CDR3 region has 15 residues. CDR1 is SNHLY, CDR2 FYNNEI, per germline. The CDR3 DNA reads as TGTGCCAGCAGTCGACAGGGGGCCGAGAACACTGAAGCTTTCTTT. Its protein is CASSRQGAENTEAFF.

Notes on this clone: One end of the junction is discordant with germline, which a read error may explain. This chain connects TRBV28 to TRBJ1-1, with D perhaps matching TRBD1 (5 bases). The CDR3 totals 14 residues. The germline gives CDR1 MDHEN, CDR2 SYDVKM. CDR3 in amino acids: CASSFLRGNAEAFF. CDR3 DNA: TGTGCCAGCAGTTTCTTACGGGGGAACGCTGAAGCTTTCTTT. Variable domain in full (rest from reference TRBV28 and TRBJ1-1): DVKVTQSSRYLVKRTGEKVFLECVQDMDHENMFWYRQDPGLGLRLIYFSYDVKMKEKGDIPEGYSVSREKKERFSLILESASTNQTSMYLCASSFLRGNAEAFFGQGTRLTVV.

In DNA, the CDR3 is TGTGCCAGCTCACAATACACCGGGGAAATCAAGCCCCAGCATTTT. Residues: CASSQYTGEIKPQHF. V and J are TRBV18 and TRBJ1-5; D remains unclear. Germline CDR1 KGHSH, CDR2 LQKENI. This CDR3 has 15 amino acids. Between the trimmed V and J ends, which lost 4 bases and 8 bases, there was a span of 18 bases.

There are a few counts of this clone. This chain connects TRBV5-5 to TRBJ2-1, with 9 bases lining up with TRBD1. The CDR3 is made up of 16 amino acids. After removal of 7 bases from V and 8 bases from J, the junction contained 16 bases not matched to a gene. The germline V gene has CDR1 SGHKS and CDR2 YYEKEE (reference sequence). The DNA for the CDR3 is TGTGCCAGCGGGGGGGCCGGGACAGGGCAGGTGTATGAGCAGTTCTTC. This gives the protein CASGGAGTGQVYEQFF. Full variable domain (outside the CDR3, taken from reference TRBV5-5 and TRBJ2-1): DAGVTQSPTHLIKTRGQQVTLRCSPISGHKSVSWYQQVLGQGPQFIFQYYEKEERGRGNFPDRFSARQFPNYSSELNVNALLLGDSALYLCASGGAGTGQVYEQFFGPGTRLTVL.

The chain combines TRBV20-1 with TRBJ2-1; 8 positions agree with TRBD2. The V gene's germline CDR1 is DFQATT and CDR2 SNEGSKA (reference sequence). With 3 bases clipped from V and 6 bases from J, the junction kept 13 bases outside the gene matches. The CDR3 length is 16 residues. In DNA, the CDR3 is TGCAGTGCTAGTTCGGGTGGGCGGGAGGTCTTCAATGAGCAGTTCTTC. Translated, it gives CSASSGGREVFNEQFF.

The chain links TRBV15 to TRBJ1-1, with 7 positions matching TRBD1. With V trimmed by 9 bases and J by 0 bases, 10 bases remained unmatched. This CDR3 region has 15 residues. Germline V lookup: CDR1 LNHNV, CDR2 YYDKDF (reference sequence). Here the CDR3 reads CATVWDRAMNTEAFF. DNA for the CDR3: TGTGCCACGGTGTGGGACAGAGCAATGAACACTGAAGCTTTCTTT.

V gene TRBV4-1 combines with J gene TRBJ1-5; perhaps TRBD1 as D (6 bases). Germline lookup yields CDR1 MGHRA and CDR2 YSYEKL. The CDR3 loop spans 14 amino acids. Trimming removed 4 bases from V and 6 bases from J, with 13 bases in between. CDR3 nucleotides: TGCGCCAGCAGCCGAACGGGGACATCTCAGCCCCAGCATTTT. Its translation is CASSRTGTSQPQHF.

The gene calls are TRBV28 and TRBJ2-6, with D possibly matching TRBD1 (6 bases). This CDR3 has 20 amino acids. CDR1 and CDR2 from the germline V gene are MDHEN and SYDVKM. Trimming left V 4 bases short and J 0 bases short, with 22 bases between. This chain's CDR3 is CASSSHTGSRGHSGANVLTF. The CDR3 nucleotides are TGTGCCAGCAGTTCCCATACAGGGAGCCGAGGCCACTCTGGGGCCAACGTCCTGACTTTC.

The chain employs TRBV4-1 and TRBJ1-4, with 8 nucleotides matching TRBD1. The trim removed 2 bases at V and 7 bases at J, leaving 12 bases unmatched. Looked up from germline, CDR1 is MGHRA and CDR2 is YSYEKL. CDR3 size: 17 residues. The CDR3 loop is CASSQSSRGRKGEKLFF. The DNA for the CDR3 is TGCGCCAGCAGCCAAAGTTCCAGGGGGCGCAAAGGTGAAAAACTGTTTTTT.

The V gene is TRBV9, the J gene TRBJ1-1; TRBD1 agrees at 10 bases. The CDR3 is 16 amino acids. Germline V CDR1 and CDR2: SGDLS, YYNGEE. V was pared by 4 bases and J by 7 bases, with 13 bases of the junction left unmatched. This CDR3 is CASSTYGTGASIEAFF. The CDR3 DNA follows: TGTGCCAGCAGCACGTACGGGACAGGGGCCTCCATTGAAGCTTTCTTT.

Here the CDR3 DNA reads TGTGCCAGCAGTTACTGGGGCGGACAGAGATATGGCTACACCTTC. This translates into CASSYWGGQRYGYTF. V usage is TRBV6-5 and J usage is TRBJ1-2, with TRBD1 as a possible D gene (6 bases). Trimming removed 1 base at V and 5 bases at J, with 14 bases between. This CDR3 is 15 amino acids long. Germline V CDR1 and CDR2: MNHEY, SVGAGI.

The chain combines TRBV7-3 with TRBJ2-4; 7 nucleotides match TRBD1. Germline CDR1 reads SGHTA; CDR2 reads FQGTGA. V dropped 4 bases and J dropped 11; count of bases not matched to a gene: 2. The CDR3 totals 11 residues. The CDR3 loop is CASSSQGLQYF. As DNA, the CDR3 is TGTGCCAGCAGCTCACAGGGGCTTCAGTACTTC.

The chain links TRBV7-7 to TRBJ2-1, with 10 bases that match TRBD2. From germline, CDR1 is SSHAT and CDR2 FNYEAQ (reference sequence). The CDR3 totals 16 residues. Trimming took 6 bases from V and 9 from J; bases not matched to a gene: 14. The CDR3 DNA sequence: TGTGCCAGCAGTCAATCCGGGACTAGCGTTGTGGGTGAGCAGTTCTTC. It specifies CASSQSGTSVVGEQFF.

The CDR3 DNA reads as TGTGCCAGCAGCTTAGATCAGGGGCCCAACGAGCAGTACTTC. This gives the protein CASSLDQGPNEQYF. The gene calls are TRBV7-9 and TRBJ2-7; D may be TRBD1 (6 bases). V lost 1 base to trimming and J lost 5 bases, with 12 bases between them. The CDR3 sequence is 14 residues long. Germline CDR1 and CDR2: SEHNR and FQNEAQ (reference sequence). Based on the CDR3 plus reference TRBV7-9 and TRBJ2-7, the full variable domain is DTGVSQNPRHKITKRGQNVTFRCDPISEHNRLYWYRQTLGQGPEFLTYFQNEAQLEKSRLLSDRFSAERPKGSFSTLEIQRTEQGDSAMYLCASSLDQGPNEQYFGPGTRLTVT.

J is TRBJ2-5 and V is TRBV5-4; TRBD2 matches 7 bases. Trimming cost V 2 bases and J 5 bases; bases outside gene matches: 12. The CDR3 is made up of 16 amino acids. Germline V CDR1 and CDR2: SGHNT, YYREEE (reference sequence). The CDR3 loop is CASSFGGSGLLETQYF. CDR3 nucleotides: TGTGCCAGCAGCTTCGGGGGGTCGGGCTTGTTGGAGACCCAGTACTTC.

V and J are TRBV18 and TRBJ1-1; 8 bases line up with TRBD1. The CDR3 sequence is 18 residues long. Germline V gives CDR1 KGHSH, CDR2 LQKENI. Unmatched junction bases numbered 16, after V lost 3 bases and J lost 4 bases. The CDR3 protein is CASSPSRRPGQVGTEAFF. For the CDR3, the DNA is TGTGCCAGCTCACCTTCAAGGAGACCGGGACAGGTGGGCACTGAAGCTTTCTTT.

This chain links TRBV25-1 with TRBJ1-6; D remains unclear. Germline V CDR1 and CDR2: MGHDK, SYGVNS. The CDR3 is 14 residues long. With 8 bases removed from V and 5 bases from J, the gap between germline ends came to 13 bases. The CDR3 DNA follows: TGTGCCAGCGGTAAAAGCTCGGATAATTCACCCCTCCACTTT. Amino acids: CASGKSSDNSPLHF.

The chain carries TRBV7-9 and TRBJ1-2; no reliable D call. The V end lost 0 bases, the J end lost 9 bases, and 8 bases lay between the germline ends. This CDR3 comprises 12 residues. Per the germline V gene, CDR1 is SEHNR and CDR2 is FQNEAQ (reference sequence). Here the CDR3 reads CASSLAGVSYTF. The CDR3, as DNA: TGTGCCAGCAGCTTAGCGGGAGTCAGCTACACCTTC.

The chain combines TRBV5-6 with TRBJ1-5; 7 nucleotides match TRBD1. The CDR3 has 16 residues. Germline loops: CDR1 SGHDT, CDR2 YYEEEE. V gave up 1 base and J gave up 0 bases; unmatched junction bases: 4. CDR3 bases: TGTGCCAGCAGCTTGCGGGGGACAGTTAGCAATCAGCCCCAGCATTTT. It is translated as CASSLRGTVSNQPQHF.

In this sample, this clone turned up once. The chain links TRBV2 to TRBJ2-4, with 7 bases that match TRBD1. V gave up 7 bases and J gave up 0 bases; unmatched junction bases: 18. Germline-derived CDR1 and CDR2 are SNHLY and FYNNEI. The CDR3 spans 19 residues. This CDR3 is CASNPKRGPSPLAKNIQYF. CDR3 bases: TGTGCCAGCAACCCCAAGAGGGGGCCATCCCCCTTAGCCAAAAACATTCAGTACTTC.

CDR3 amino acids: CASSYYPGGTNEKLFF. CDR3 DNA sequence: TGTGCCAGCAGCTATTATCCAGGGGGCACTAATGAAAAACTGTTTTTT. The J gene is TRBJ1-4, the V gene TRBV7-6; TRBD1 matches at 8 bases. J was trimmed by 2 bases and V by 4 bases; bases with no gene match: 6. The CDR3 contains 16 residues. The V gene's germline CDR1 is SGHVS and CDR2 FNYEAQ.

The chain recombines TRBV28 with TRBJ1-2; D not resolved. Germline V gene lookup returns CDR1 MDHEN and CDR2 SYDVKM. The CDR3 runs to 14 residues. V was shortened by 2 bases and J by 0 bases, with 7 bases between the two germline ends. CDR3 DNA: TGTGCCAGCAGTTTAACTACGGCTAACTATGGCTACACCTTC. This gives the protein CASSLTTANYGYTF.